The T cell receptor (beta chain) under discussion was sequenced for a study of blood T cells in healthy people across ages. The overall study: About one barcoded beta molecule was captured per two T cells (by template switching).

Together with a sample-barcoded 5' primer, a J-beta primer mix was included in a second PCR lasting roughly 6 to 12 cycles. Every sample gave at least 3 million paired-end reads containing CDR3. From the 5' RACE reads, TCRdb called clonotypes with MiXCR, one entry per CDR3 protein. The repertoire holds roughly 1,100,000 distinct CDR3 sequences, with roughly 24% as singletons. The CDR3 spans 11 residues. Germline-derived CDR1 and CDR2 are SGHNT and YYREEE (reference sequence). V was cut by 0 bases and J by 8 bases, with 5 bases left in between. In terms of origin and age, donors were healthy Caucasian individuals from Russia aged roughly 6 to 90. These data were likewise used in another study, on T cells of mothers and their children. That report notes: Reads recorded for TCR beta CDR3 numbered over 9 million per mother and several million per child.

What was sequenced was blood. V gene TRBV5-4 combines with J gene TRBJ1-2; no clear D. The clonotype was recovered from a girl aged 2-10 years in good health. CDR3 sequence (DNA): TGTGCCAGCAGCTTGGCCCAAGGCTACACCTTC. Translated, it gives CASSLAQGYTF.